This T cell receptor (beta chain) was profiled in a study of T cells in Graves' hyperthyroidism and ophthalmopathy. Findings and caveats of the study: A model of 13 V-J pairs discriminated ophthalmopathy from stable hyperthyroidism.

This clonotype showed up many times. Its antigen is as yet unknown. This CDR3 contains 13 residues. With 6 bases clipped from V and 1 base from J, the junction kept 1 base outside the gene matches. CDR1 is LNHDA and CDR2 is SQIVND in the germline V gene (reference sequence). The source material, RNA transcripts, was used to amplify TCR beta CDR3 regions. TCR CDR3 regions were first amplified by RT-PCR with HTBI primers. In TCRdb, the multiplex PCR reads were re-called with MiXCR into one record per CDR3 protein. Of under 250,000 distinct CDR3 sequences in the sample, roughly a sixth were seen once. The sample taken for sequencing was blood. V is TRBV19 and J is TRBJ1-1; TRBD1 matches at 8 bases. The origin of this receptor is a woman aged 45-65 years with Graves' hyperthyroidism. This CDR3 reads CASRGQGNTEAFF. Written as DNA, the CDR3 is TGTGCCAGTAGAGGACAGGGGAACACTGAAGCTTTCTTT.